Below are 10 T cell receptor beta chains sequenced from a single sample in a study of identical twins. TCRdb re-called the 5' RACE reads through MiXCR, storing one row per CDR3 protein. The repertoire holds roughly 250,000 distinct CDR3 sequences, with about 7% as singletons. The sample was also linked to a second study, of yellow fever vaccine responses in identical twins.

Sequencing was performed on memory (CD45RO+) T cells sorted from blood. The source of these receptors is a woman between 18 and 29 years old in good health.

This clonotype came up once. The CDR3 loop reads CASSLGQSNSGANVLTF. CDR3 coding DNA: TGCGCCAGCAGCTTAGGACAGTCCAACTCTGGGGCCAACGTCCTGACTTTC. V and J are TRBV5-1 and TRBJ2-6, with TRBD1 as a possible D gene (6 bases). Trimming left V 2 bases short and J 0 bases short, with 12 bases between. The CDR3 is made up of 17 amino acids. CDR1 and CDR2 from the germline V gene are SGHRS and YFSETQ.

This chain links TRBV12-3 or TRBV12-4 with TRBJ2-5; TRBD2 matches 12 bases. The CDR3 has 15 amino acids. Unmatched junction bases numbered 4, after V lost 6 bases and J lost 2 bases. CDR3 sequence (DNA): TGTGCCAGCAGAAGAGGGACTAGCGGGCAAGAGACCCAGTACTTC. Translating gives CASRRGTSGQETQYF.

In this sample, this clonotype turned up many times. The J gene is TRBJ1-1, the V gene TRBV28, with a tentative D call TRBD1 (6 bases). Germline CDR1 is MDHEN and CDR2 is SYDVKM. CDR3 size: 16 residues. V shed 5 bases and J shed 3 bases, with 19 bases lying between them. The CDR3: CASSIRGSLGDTEAFF. DNA of the CDR3: TGTGCCAGCAGTATCAGGGGCTCCCTAGGGGACACTGAAGCTTTCTTT.

This clonotype was counted ten times or more. The chain joins TRBV12-5 to TRBJ1-5; 8 positions match TRBD1. V was clipped by 1 base and J by 5 bases; unmatched bases: 4. Per germline, CDR1 LGHNT and CDR2 FRNRAP. This CDR3 is built from 15 residues. The CDR3 coding sequence is TGTGCTAGTGGTTTGGAGACAGGGGTGGATCAGCCCCAGCATTTT. It specifies CASGLETGVDQPQHF.

The J gene is TRBJ2-7, the V gene TRBV7-2, with TRBD2 matching 7 bases. V gave up 5 bases and J gave up 2 bases; unmatched junction bases: 9. The CDR3 spans 15 residues. In germline, CDR1 is SGHTA, CDR2 FQGNSA. CDR3 amino acids: CASSATPGLTYEQYF. As DNA, the CDR3 is TGTGCCAGCAGCGCGACCCCGGGACTAACCTACGAGCAGTACTTC. Combining the CDR3 with reference TRBV7-2 and TRBJ2-7 gives the whole variable domain GAGVSQSPSNKVTEKGKDVELRCDPISGHTALYWYRQSLGQGLEFLIYFQGNSAPDKSGLPSDRFSAERTGGSVSTLTIQRTQQEDSAVYLCASSATPGLTYEQYFGPGTRLTVT.

Ten or more counts support this clonotype. V gene TRBV7-2 combines with J gene TRBJ2-7, with a weak D call TRBD1 (6 bases). The CDR3 length is 14 residues. V was trimmed by 5 bases and J by 2 bases, leaving 13 bases between them. CDR1 and CDR2 (germline): SGHTA, FQGNSA. CDR3 sequence: CASSITDRTYEQYV. The CDR3 DNA reads TGTGCCAGCAGCATAACCGACAGGACCTACGAGCAGTACGTC.

The V and J genes are TRBV7-6 and TRBJ2-3; D uncertain. CDR1 SGHVS and CDR2 FNYEAQ come from the germline V gene. The CDR3 spans 15 residues. Trimming removed 2 bases from V and 6 bases from J, with 15 bases in between. The CDR3 bases are TGTGCCAGCAGCTTAAGCCCTAGGGTCCCGGATACGCAGTATTTT. Amino acids: CASSLSPRVPDTQYF.

This clonotype has ten or more counts. The V and J genes are TRBV12-3 or TRBV12-4 and TRBJ2-1, with D perhaps matching TRBD2 (6 bases). The CDR3 length is 15 residues. V lost 2 bases, J lost 5 bases, and 13 bases lay in between. The CDR3 region has the DNA TGTGCCAGCAGTTTACAGGGACTGTACCACAATGAGCAGTTCTTC. Residues: CASSLQGLYHNEQFF.

This rearrangement joins TRBV4-1 to TRBJ2-3; D uncertain. Trimming pared 4 bases from V and 5 bases from J, leaving 10 bases between. The CDR3 consists of 13 residues. CDR1 and CDR2 from the germline V gene are MGHRA and YSYEKL. The CDR3 DNA follows: TGCGCCAGCAGCCCGAGGCAGATAGATACGCAGTATTTT. Translating it yields CASSPRQIDTQYF.

This clonotype was picked up a small number of times. The V call is TRBV27, the J call TRBJ2-7; weak D call: TRBD1 (6 bases). Germline V CDR1 and CDR2: MNHEY, SMNVEV (reference sequence). Between the trimmed V and J ends, which lost 6 bases and 4 bases, there was a span of 16 bases. The CDR3 covers 14 residues. The CDR3 DNA is TGTGCCAGCAGCAAAGGGACAACCCTGTACGAGCAGTACTTC. Residues: CASSKGTTLYEQYF.